The TCR beta chain under discussion was sequenced for a study of CD8+ T cells in alopecia areata. Per germline, CDR1 SGDLS and CDR2 YYNGEE. The CDR3 runs to 14 residues. V lost 7 bases to trimming and J lost 4 bases, with 17 bases between them. Sequencing templates came from extracted RNA that was reverse transcribed into cDNA. The assay was immunoSEQ multiplex PCR, and TCRdb's table has in-frame clones only and misses some. The profile shows about 200,000 clones, 58% of them singletons. Specified treatment: oral pan-JAK inhibitor, 5-10 mg twice daily. Sequencing used CD4+ T cells sorted from blood, obtained at week 24, from a patient treated with tofacitinib. The V and J genes are TRBV9 and TRBJ1-1, with TRBD1 as a possible D gene (6 bases). This sequence originates from a human donor with alopecia areata. In DNA form, the CDR3 reads TGTGCCAGCCAAAGCCTTATAGGGGGCACTGAAGCTTTCTTT. Its translation is CASQSLIGGTEAFF.